This record covers a single T cell receptor beta chain. The antigen is unknown. The repertoire was sequenced with immunoSEQ multiplex PCR; TCRdb's copy has only in-frame clones and lacks some. The sample consists of some 73,000 clones, 70% to 85% of them appearing once. These data belong to a study of radiotherapy plus CTLA-4 blockade in lung cancer. Study observations and caveats: Per reports, early blood T cell clone dynamics, plus interferon-beta, forecast response most strongly.

The CDR3 is made up of 16 amino acids. V lost 1 base to trimming and J lost 0 bases, with 10 bases between them. Germline CDR1 and CDR2: SGHRS and YFSETQ. The sequencing here drew on peripheral blood, taken from a patient treated with radiotherapy plus ipilimumab. This TCR was sampled from a human donor with non-small cell lung cancer whose response to radiotherapy plus ipilimumab could not be evaluated. The genes are TRBV5-1 and TRBJ2-2, with TRBD1 as a possible D gene (5 bases). The CDR3 bases are TGCGCCAGCAGCTTGAACCCAGGGTCGAACACCGGGGAGCTGTTTTTT. This gives the protein CASSLNPGSNTGELFF.